Presented here are 3 T cell receptor beta chains from one specimen sequenced in a study of T-cell reconstitution after alpha-beta-depleted transplantation in children. Molecular barcoding with unique molecular identifiers was used for the TCRbeta library. TCRdb re-derived calls from the PCR reads in MiXCR, one entry per CDR3 protein. This sample has roughly 100,000 distinct CDR3 sequences; approximately 8% occur once, and the top ten carry less than 20%. Sequenced material: PBMCs, taken before TCRalphabeta/CD19-depleted stem cell transplant. The receptors originated from a boy aged 2 to 10 with acute lymphoblastic leukemia, due to receive a stem cell transplant.

This clonotype has at least ten counts. The CDR3 region has the DNA TGCAGTGCTAGTTTCGCCACGGGCACTGAAGCTTTCTTT. This gives the protein CSASFATGTEAFF. The V and J genes are TRBV20-1 and TRBJ1-1; D unresolved. The CDR3 covers 13 residues. Germline V gives CDR1 DFQATT, CDR2 SNEGSKA (reference sequence). V lost 3 bases and J lost 4, with 12 bases in between.

The chain uses TRBV7-6 and TRBJ1-6; D possibly corresponds to TRBD1 (6 bases). The CDR3 loop spans 18 amino acids. Germline CDR1 and CDR2: SGHVS and FNYEAQ. V lost 5 bases and J lost 2, with 19 bases in between. CDR3 bases: TGTGCCAGCAGCCTCAGTGATGGGGGCGCCCCCTATAATTCACCCCTCCACTTT. Translated, it gives CASSLSDGGAPYNSPLHF.

This clonotype was recorded many times. J is TRBJ2-5 and V is TRBV5-1; unclear D gene. The germline V and J ends were trimmed by 0 bases and 5 bases, with 20 bases remaining between them. CDR1 and CDR2 from the germline V gene are SGHRS and YFSETQ. The CDR3 sequence is 17 residues long. This CDR3 reads CASSLGAGARFKETQYF. CDR3 sequence (DNA): TGCGCCAGCAGCTTGGGGGCAGGAGCCCGGTTTAAGGAGACCCAGTACTTC.